This entry features one TCR beta chain sequence. Regarding time point: pre-treatment sample, taken before nivolumab and TIL therapy. These data are taken from a study of TIL therapy for anti-PD-1-resistant metastatic lung cancer. Germline values: CDR1 ENHRY, CDR2 SYGVKD. V trimming: 0 bases; J trimming: 5 bases; junction bases outside the gene matches: 12. CDR3 size: 17 residues. The immunoSEQ assay was v3. Clones were read by immunoSEQ multiplex PCR, and TCRdb kept only the in-frame ones, dropping some. The top ten hold 1.8% of the sample, which has more than 45,000 clones, about 73% seen once. The sequence came from a person aged 25-85 years with non-small cell lung cancer. This sample comprised blood, obtained at baseline. The chain recombines TRBV10-3 with TRBJ2-5; 7 bases are a match to TRBD2. The CDR3 DNA is TGTGCCATCAGTGAGTCAGCTAGCGGTCTTGGCGGGGAGACCCAGTACTTC. Translation: CAISESASGLGGETQYF.